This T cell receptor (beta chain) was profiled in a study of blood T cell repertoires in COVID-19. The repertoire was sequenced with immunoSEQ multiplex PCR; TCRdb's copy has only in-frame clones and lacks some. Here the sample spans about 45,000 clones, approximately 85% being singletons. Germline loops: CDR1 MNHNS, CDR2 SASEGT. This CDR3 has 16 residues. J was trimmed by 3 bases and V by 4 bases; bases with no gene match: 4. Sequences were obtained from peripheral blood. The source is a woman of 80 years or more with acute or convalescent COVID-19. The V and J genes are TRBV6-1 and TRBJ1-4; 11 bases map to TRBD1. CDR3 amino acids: CASSVGQGGANEKLFF. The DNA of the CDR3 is TGTGCCAGCAGTGTGGGACAGGGGGGGGCTAATGAAAAACTGTTTTTT.